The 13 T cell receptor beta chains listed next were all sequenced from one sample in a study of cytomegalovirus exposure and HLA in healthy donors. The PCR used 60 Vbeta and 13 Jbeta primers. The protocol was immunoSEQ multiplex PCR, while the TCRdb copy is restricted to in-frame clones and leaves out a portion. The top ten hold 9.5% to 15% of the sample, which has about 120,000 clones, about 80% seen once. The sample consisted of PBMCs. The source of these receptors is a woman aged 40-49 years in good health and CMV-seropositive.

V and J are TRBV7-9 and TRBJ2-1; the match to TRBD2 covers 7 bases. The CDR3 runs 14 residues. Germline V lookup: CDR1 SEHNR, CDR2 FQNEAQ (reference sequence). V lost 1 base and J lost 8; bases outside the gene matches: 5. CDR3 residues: CASSLGRGRDEQFF. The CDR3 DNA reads TGTGCCAGCAGCTTAGGGCGGGGGAGGGATGAGCAGTTCTTC.

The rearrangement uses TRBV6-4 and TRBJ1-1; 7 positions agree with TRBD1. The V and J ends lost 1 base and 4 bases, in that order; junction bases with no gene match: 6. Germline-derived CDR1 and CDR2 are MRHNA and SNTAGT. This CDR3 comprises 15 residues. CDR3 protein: CASSDFGGGGTEAFF. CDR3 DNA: TGTGCCAGCAGTGACTTCGGAGGGGGCGGCACTGAAGCTTTCTTT.

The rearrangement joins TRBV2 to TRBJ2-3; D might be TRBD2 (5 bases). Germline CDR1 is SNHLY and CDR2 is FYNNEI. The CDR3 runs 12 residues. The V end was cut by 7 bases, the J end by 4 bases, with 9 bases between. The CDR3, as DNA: TGTGCCAGCAAGGAGGAGGCAGATACGCAGTATTTT. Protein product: CASKEEADTQYF.

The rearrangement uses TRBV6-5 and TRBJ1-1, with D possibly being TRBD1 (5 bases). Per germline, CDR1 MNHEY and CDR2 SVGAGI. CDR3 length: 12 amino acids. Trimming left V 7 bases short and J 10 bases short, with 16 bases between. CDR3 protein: CASKGATSAAFF. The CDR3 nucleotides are TGTGCCAGCAAAGGGGCCACGTCGGCAGCTTTCTTT.

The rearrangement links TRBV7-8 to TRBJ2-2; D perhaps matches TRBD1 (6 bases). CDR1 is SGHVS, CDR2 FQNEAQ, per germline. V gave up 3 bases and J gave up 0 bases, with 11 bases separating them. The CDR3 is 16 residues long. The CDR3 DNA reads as TGTGCCAGCAGCTTTCGACAGGCATCGAACACCGGGGAGCTGTTTTTT. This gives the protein CASSFRQASNTGELFF.

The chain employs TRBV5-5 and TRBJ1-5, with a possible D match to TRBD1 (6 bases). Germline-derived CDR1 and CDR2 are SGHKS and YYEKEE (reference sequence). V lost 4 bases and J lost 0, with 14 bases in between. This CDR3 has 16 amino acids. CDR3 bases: TGTGCCAGCAGCCAACTGACAGGTTATAGCAATCAGCCCCAGCATTTT. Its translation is CASSQLTGYSNQPQHF. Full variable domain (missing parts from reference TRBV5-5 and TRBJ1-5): DAGVTQSPTHLIKTRGQQVTLRCSPISGHKSVSWYQQVLGQGPQFIFQYYEKEERGRGNFPDRFSARQFPNYSSELNVNALLLGDSALYLCASSQLTGYSNQPQHFGDGTRLSIL.

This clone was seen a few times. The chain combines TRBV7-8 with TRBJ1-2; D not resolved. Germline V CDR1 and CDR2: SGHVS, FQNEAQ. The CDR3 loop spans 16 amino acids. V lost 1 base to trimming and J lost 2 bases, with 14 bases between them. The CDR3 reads CASSLVRRLSNYGYTF. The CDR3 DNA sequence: TGTGCCAGCAGCTTAGTTAGGCGACTCTCGAACTATGGCTACACCTTC.

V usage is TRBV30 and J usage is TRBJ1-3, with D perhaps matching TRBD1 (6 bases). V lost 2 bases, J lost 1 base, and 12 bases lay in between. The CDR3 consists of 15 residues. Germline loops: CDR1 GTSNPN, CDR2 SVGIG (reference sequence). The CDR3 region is CAWSILGQSGNTIYF. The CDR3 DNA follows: TGTGCCTGGAGTATACTAGGACAGTCTGGAAACACCATATATTTT.

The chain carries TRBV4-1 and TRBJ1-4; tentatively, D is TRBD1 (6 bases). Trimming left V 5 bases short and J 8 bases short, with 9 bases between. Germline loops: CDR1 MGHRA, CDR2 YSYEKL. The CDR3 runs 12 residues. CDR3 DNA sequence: TGCGCCAGCAGCGGACAGTCAGAAAAACTGTTTTTT. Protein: CASSGQSEKLFF.

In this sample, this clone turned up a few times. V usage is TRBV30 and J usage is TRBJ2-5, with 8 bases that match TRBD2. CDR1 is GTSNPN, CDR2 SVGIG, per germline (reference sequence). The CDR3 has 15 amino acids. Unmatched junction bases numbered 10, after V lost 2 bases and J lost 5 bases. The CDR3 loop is CAWSPGGPSVETQYF. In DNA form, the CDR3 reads TGTGCCTGGAGTCCGGGGGGGCCGTCGGTGGAGACCCAGTACTTC.

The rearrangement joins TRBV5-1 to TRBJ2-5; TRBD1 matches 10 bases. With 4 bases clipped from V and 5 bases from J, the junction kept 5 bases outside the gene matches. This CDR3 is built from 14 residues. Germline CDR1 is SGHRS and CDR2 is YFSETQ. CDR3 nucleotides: TGCGCCAGCAGCCGGGACAGGGGATGGGAGACCCAGTACTTC. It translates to CASSRDRGWETQYF.

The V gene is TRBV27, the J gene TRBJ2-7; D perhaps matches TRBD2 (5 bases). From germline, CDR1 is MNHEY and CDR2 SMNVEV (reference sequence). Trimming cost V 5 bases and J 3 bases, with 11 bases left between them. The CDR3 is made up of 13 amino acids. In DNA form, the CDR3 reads TGTGCCAGCAGTCGGGCCGGACTCTACGAGCAGTACTTC. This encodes CASSRAGLYEQYF.

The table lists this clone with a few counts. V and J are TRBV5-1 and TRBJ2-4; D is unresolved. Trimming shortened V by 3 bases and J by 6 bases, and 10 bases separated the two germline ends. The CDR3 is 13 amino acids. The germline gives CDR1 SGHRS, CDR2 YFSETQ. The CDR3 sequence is CASSSTGLNIQYF. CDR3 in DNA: TGCGCCAGCAGCTCCACCGGGTTAAACATTCAGTACTTC.